Each of the 24 T cell receptor beta chains below was sequenced from the same sample in a study of T cell responses to AZD1222 COVID-19 vaccine. This table comes from immunoSEQ multiplex PCR, and its TCRdb copy is limited to in-frame clones, with some not included. The top ten clones hold around 28% of a sample with 70,000 to 95,000 clones, approximately 90% of them seen once. Sample: peripheral blood, taken 28 days after the second AZD1222 dose. The receptors shown here come from an adult who received the AZD1222 COVID-19 vaccine.

The rearrangement uses TRBV18 and TRBJ1-5; no clear D gene. The CDR3 spans 13 residues. Per the germline V gene, CDR1 is KGHSH and CDR2 is LQKENI. V was pared by 5 bases and J by 1 base, with 6 bases between. The CDR3 nucleotides read TGTGCCAGCTCAGAGAGAAGCAATCAGCCCCAGCATTTT. Encoded protein: CASSERSNQPQHF.

The V call is TRBV6-1, the J call TRBJ2-1; 7 positions match TRBD2. The J segment lost 10 bases and the V segment lost 3 bases, leaving 0 bases of the junction unmatched. The CDR3 contains 11 residues. The germline V gene has CDR1 MNHNS and CDR2 SASEGT. In DNA, the CDR3 is TGTGCCAGCAGTGAGGGACTAGAGCAGTTCTTC. This codes for CASSEGLEQFF.

The chain combines TRBV28 with TRBJ1-5; D unresolved. Germline V gives CDR1 MDHEN, CDR2 SYDVKM. The CDR3 covers 16 residues. V lost 4 bases, J lost 3 bases, and 16 bases lay in between. CDR3 protein: CASSSPAAADNQPQHF. The CDR3 DNA reads as TGTGCCAGCAGTTCCCCCGCAGCAGCGGACAATCAGCCCCAGCATTTT.

This clone occurred once. The rearrangement links TRBV30 to TRBJ1-6, with TRBD1 as a possible D gene (6 bases). The CDR3 loop spans 13 amino acids. Germline V gene lookup returns CDR1 GTSNPN and CDR2 SVGIG (reference sequence). With 4 bases removed from V and 7 bases from J, the gap between germline ends came to 11 bases. CDR3 protein: CAWTRGPNSPLHF. CDR3 bases: TGTGCCTGGACGCGGGGGCCGAATTCACCCCTCCACTTT. Variable domain in full (rest from reference TRBV30 and TRBJ1-6): SQTIHQWPATLVQPVGSPLSLECTVEGTSNPNLYWYRQAAGRGLQLLFYSVGIGQISSEVPQNLSASRPQDRQFILSSKKLLLSDSGFYLCAWTRGPNSPLHFGNGTRLTVT.

The DNA of the CDR3 is TGTGCCATCAGTGATATAACGGAGGGGCAGCCCCAGCATTTT. Amino acid sequence: CAISDITEGQPQHF. V gene TRBV10-3 combines with J gene TRBJ1-5; D may be TRBD1 (5 bases). Looked up from germline, CDR1 is ENHRY and CDR2 is SYGVKD. The CDR3 totals 14 residues. Trimming pared 3 bases from V and 7 bases from J, leaving 13 bases between.

This clone came up a few times. The genes are TRBV28 and TRBJ2-5, with 11 bases lining up with TRBD1. V lost 6 bases, J lost 4 bases, and 10 bases stayed unmatched. The CDR3 is 16 amino acids. The V gene's germline CDR1 is MDHEN and CDR2 SYDVKM. The CDR3 region is CASSRQFGTGGETQYF. The CDR3 region has the DNA TGTGCCAGCAGCCGCCAGTTCGGGACAGGGGGAGAGACCCAGTACTTC.

As regards this clone: The sample has other DNA sequences that encode this CDR3 too. This sequence joins TRBV28 and TRBJ2-2; D ambiguous. Trimming took off 1 base at V and 6 bases at J, with 0 bases between the two ends. The CDR3 extends over 11 amino acids. Germline V gives CDR1 MDHEN, CDR2 SYDVKM. The CDR3, as DNA: TGTGCCAGCAGTTTATCCGGGGAGCTGTTTTTT. It yields the protein CASSLSGELFF.

J is TRBJ2-2 and V is TRBV7-9, with a possible D match to TRBD1 (5 bases). This CDR3 is 13 amino acids long. Between the trimmed V and J ends, which lost 7 bases and 4 bases, there was a span of 10 bases. Germline V lookup: CDR1 SEHNR, CDR2 FQNEAQ (reference sequence). The CDR3 DNA reads TGTGCCAGCATCGCAACAGGCACCGGGGAGCTGTTTTTT. Its protein product is CASIATGTGELFF.

The V gene is TRBV5-1, the J gene TRBJ1-4; 7 nucleotides match TRBD1. The germline V gene encodes CDR1 SGHRS and CDR2 YFSETQ. CDR3 length: 14 amino acids. The junction had 7 bases not matched to a gene; V was cut back by 6 bases and J by 5 bases. CDR3 bases: TGCGCCAGCACTCGAGACAGGGTAAATGAAAAACTGTTTTTT. The encoded protein is CASTRDRVNEKLFF.

CDR3 in DNA: TGTGCCAGCAGTCGGGACGGAAGGAACACTGAAGCTTTCTTT. This translates into CASSRDGRNTEAFF. The chain combines TRBV28 with TRBJ1-1; TRBD1 is a possible D gene (5 bases). Germline CDR1 reads MDHEN; CDR2 reads SYDVKM. V was pared by 5 bases and J by 1 base, with 11 bases between. The CDR3 covers 14 residues.

The rearrangement links TRBV28 to TRBJ2-3, with TRBD2 as a possible D gene (5 bases). CDR1 MDHEN and CDR2 SYDVKM come from the germline V gene. Trimming removed 7 bases at V and 10 bases at J, with 18 bases between. The CDR3 loop spans 13 amino acids. The CDR3 loop reads CASTPEREGSQYF. DNA of the CDR3: TGTGCCAGCACCCCGGAGAGGGAAGGGTCGCAGTATTTT.

CDR3: CASSLRQGEHNEQFF. DNA for the CDR3: TGCGCCAGCAGCTTGAGGCAGGGTGAGCACAATGAGCAGTTCTTC. This sequence joins TRBV5-1 and TRBJ2-1; a weak D match, TRBD1 (5 bases). V gave up 1 base and J gave up 5 bases, with 13 bases separating them. Germline V CDR1 and CDR2: SGHRS, YFSETQ. This CDR3 is 15 amino acids long. Looking up the rest from reference TRBV5-1 and TRBJ2-1 gives the full variable domain: KAGVTQTPRYLIKTRGQQVTLSCSPISGHRSVSWYQQTPGQGLQFLFEYFSETQRNKGNFPGRFSGRQFSNSRSEMNVSTLELGDSALYLCASSLRQGEHNEQFFGPGTRLTVL.

This clone was detected once. A junction boundary mismatches the germline segment, possibly from a read error. This chain connects TRBV7-2 to TRBJ1-1; a possible D gene is TRBD1 (6 bases). The germline gives CDR1 SGHTA, CDR2 FQGNSA. CDR3 size: 14 residues. CDR3 sequence: CASSRGQVNTKAFF. In DNA, the CDR3 is TGTGCCAGCAGCCGGGGACAAGTGAACACTAAAGCTTTCTTT. The complete variable domain, with remaining parts taken from reference TRBV7-2 and TRBJ1-1, reads GAGVSQSPSNKVTEKGKDVELRCDPISGHTALYWYRQSLGQGLEFLIYFQGNSAPDKSGLPSDRFSAERTGGSVSTLTIQRTQQEDSAVYLCASSRGQVNTKAFFGQGTRLTVV.

This chain uses TRBV4-2 with TRBJ1-1; TRBD1 matches at 11 bases. The CDR3 has 15 residues. In germline, CDR1 is LGHNA, CDR2 YNFKEQ. The ends lost 1 base at V and 3 bases at J; junction bases unmatched: 1. The CDR3 region is CASSQADRGHTEAFF. CDR3 in DNA: TGTGCCAGCAGCCAAGCGGACAGGGGGCACACTGAAGCTTTCTTT.

The chain links TRBV9 to TRBJ2-3; D is undetermined. The V end was cut by 0 bases, the J end by 4 bases, with 15 bases between. Germline CDR1 and CDR2: SGDLS and YYNGEE. The CDR3 has 16 residues. CDR3 sequence: CASSVEGGHKADTQYF. For the CDR3, the DNA is TGTGCCAGCAGCGTAGAGGGCGGCCATAAAGCAGATACGCAGTATTTT.

The genes are TRBV11-1 and TRBJ2-1; 10 bases fit TRBD2. The length of the CDR3 is 16 residues. J was trimmed by 3 bases and V by 5 bases; bases with no gene match: 7. Germline CDR1 and CDR2: SGHAT and FQDESV (reference sequence). The CDR3 DNA follows: TGTGCCAGCAGCCTTATGGGGACTAGCGACTACAATGAGCAGTTCTTC. Its protein is CASSLMGTSDYNEQFF.

The J gene is TRBJ2-1, the V gene TRBV27; 12 bases are shared with TRBD2. The CDR3 is 15 amino acids. From germline, CDR1 is MNHEY and CDR2 SMNVEV (reference sequence). Trimming removed 5 bases from V and 4 bases from J; junction bases left unmatched: 3. The CDR3 loop is CASSHLAGGYNEQFF. The CDR3 nucleotides are TGTGCCAGCAGTCATCTAGCGGGAGGGTACAATGAGCAGTTCTTC.

The chain combines TRBV7-2 with TRBJ1-2, with 11 positions matching TRBD1. The CDR3 loop spans 13 amino acids. With 3 bases clipped from V and 14 bases from J, the junction kept 8 bases outside the gene matches. The germline CDR1 and CDR2 sequences are SGHTA and FQGNSA. CDR3 nucleotides: TGTGCCAGCAGCTTTCTCACGGGACAGGGGGAGACCTTC. Residues: CASSFLTGQGETF.

This clone was picked up a small number of times. This chain's CDR3 is CASSDSGSAQYF. CDR3 in DNA: TGCGCCAGCAGTGATAGCGGGAGTGCGCAGTATTTT. The chain is built from TRBV10-2 and TRBJ2-3, with TRBD2 identical over 9 bases. Germline V gene data show CDR1 as WSHSY and CDR2 as SAAADI. V lost 3 bases and J lost 10; bases outside the gene matches: 2. This CDR3 comprises 12 residues.

This clone was counted a few times. V is TRBV6-4 and J is TRBJ2-1, with 12 bases aligning to TRBD2. The germline V gene has CDR1 MRHNA and CDR2 SNTAGT. The length of the CDR3 is 15 residues. The V gene end was trimmed by 5 bases and the J gene end by 8 bases; junction bases not matched to a gene: 7. The DNA for the CDR3 is TGTGCCAGCAGTCCCCTAGCGGGAGGGCCGGATGAGCAGTTCTTC. It codes for CASSPLAGGPDEQFF.

CDR3 loop: CASRYDPVGFHEQFF. In DNA, the CDR3 is TGTGCCAGCAGATATGACCCGGTCGGGTTCCATGAGCAGTTCTTC. The chain carries TRBV7-9 and TRBJ2-1; D not certain. The CDR3 loop spans 15 amino acids. Germline CDR1 is SEHNR and CDR2 is FQNEAQ (reference sequence). V shed 6 bases and J shed 8 bases, with 20 bases lying between them.

The chain is built from TRBV5-1 and TRBJ1-2; 7 bases agree with TRBD1. The CDR3 runs to 14 residues. V lost 3 bases to trimming and J lost 5 bases; unmatched junction nucleotides: 7. In germline, CDR1 is SGHRS, CDR2 YFSETQ. The CDR3 DNA reads TGCGCCAGCAGCTCGTCGGACAGGACTTATGGCTACACCTTC. It encodes CASSSSDRTYGYTF.

The chain has TRBV13 and TRBJ1-5; 8 bases align to TRBD1. V lost 8 bases to trimming and J lost 6 bases; unmatched junction nucleotides: 9. From germline, CDR1 is PRHDT and CDR2 FYEKMQ (reference sequence). There are 14 residues in the CDR3. The DNA for the CDR3 is TGTGCCAGCTCCTCACAGGGGGAAGGTCAGCCCCAGCATTTT. This codes for CASSSQGEGQPQHF.

V gene TRBV6-2 or TRBV6-3 combines with J gene TRBJ1-2, with D unclear. This CDR3 spans 13 amino acids. CDR1 and CDR2 (germline): MNHEY, SVGEGT. Trimming took off 2 bases at V and 5 bases at J, with 9 bases between the two ends. CDR3 loop: CASSYRSLYGYTF. Written as DNA, the CDR3 is TGTGCCAGCAGTTACCGGAGTTTATATGGCTACACCTTC.